This TCR beta chain stems from a study of blood T cell repertoires in COVID-19 (dated by TCRdb to 2018 to 2020). For the study in its entirety: Samples from collaborators originated in the United States, Italy and Spain and spanned both the acute and convalescent phases of COVID-19. The material from the prospective study consisted of cDNA or gDNA derived from T cells, B-cell-depleted T cells, or PBMCs. Subjects who had been exposed to COVID-19, were actively infected with it, or had recovered from it provided the deeply sampled blood TCRbeta repertoires that made up the dataset. The sample metadata nearly always contained a de-identified subject ID, COVID-19 status, age in years and sex. Samples came from the ongoing ImmuneRACE study (first 160 participants) plus 1,254 subjects from 6 global collaborators. A freely available public database, intended as a resource for researchers studying the immune response to SARS-CoV-2, is where the repertoires were released. Where available, HLA class I and class II types were taken from metadata supplied by the sample provider and were not determined by assay-based typing.

What the study reported, not specific to this receptor: The quantity of clinical and demographic metadata differed by source and by participant and was supplied without curation.

With regard to this clone: Its specific antigen is unknown. No base-level quality is on record; no much larger clone is a single base apart.

Another Seattle source contributed samples from volunteer blood donors who had recovered from COVID-19. Each collaborating institution followed its own protocols to collect whole blood in K2EDTA tubes. For TCRbeta analysis, collaborators shipped samples as frozen whole blood, isolated PBMCs, or DNA extracted from either of those sample types. Looking up the germline V gene yields CDR1 MNHEY and CDR2 SVGAGI. V and J are truncated by 5 bases and 4 bases respectively, leaving an intervening sequence of 11 bases. From the cysteine up to the phenylalanine, the CDR3 has a length of 14 residues. Solely the CDR3 DNA is kept, with 42 bases framed from the first base. The immunoSEQ Assay, a bias-controlled multiplex PCR, was used to amplify TCRbeta CDR3 regions from genomic DNA. As for the authors' bioinformatics: The number of nucleated cells in each sample was estimated from the amplification of reference gene primers within the assay. Sequence reads were collapsed and filtered to measure the absolute abundance of every unique TCRbeta CDR3 rearrangement. For each sample, productive Simpson clonality was calculated by taking the square root of Simpson's diversity index across productive rearrangements. TCRdb stores this immuneACCESS table with in-frame sequences only. Part of the clones is absent; in the studies checked, under half of the shortfall reflects unresolved V genes, and no reason is known for the rest. V, J and clone size are taken as reported in that table, and D and trimming were inferred from the DNA itself. The sample contains 250,000 to 350,000 clones, about nine tenths of them found a single time. Roughly 2% of the sample belongs to the ten largest clones.

The sample comprised peripheral blood. Rearrangement joined TRBV6-5 to TRBJ2-2; the D gene is perhaps TRBD2, on 6 matching bases. The sequence derives from a woman aged 45-60 years who had recovered from COVID-19. CDR3 sequence: CASSQLASTGELFF. The nucleotide sequence reads as follows: TGTGCCAGCAGTCAACTAGCTTCCACCGGGGAGCTGTTTTTT.